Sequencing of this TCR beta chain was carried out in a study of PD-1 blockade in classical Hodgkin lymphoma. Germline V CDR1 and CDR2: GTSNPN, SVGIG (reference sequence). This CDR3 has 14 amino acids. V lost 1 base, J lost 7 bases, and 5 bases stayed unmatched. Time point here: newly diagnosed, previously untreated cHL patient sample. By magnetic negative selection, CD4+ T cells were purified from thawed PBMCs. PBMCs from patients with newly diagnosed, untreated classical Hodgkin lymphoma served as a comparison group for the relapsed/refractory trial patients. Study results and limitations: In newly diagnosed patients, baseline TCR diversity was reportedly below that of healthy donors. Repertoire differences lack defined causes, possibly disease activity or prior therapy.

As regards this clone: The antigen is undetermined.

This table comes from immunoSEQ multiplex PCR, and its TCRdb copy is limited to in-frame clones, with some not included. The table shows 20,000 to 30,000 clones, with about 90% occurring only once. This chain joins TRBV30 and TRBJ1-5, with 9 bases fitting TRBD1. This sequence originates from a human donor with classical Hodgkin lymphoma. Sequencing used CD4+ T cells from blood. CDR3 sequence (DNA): TGTGCCTGGAGTGCCGGGACAGGGCTGCAGCCCCAGCATTTT. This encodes CAWSAGTGLQPQHF.